This T cell receptor beta chain was captured in a study of PD-1 blockade in mismatch repair-deficient tumors. Study overall: Patients had about 13 mismatch repair-deficient cancer types and were previously treated and progressing. Findings and limits, study-wide: After pembrolizumab, tumor-resident clones rose rapidly, then generally contracted before radiologic responses.

Only in-frame clones appear in the TCRdb table, and some are missing; sequencing was by immunoSEQ multiplex PCR. The table includes roughly 130,000 clones, around nine tenths detected once. Every patient had mismatch repair deficiency by PCR or immunohistochemistry. TCRs were sequenced from a few patients responding to pembrolizumab. Germline CDR1 LNHDA, CDR2 SQIVND (reference sequence). V was clipped by 3 bases and J by 3 bases, with 12 bases between them. This CDR3 has 14 amino acids. This clone appeared a single time. Its antigen is currently unknown. The chain employs TRBV19 and TRBJ2-7, with D possibly TRBD1 on 6 matching bases. Sequenced here: peripheral blood, sampled almost 74 weeks after starting pembrolizumab. The TCR comes from an adult with mismatch repair-deficient cancer. The CDR3 is CASSIDRTDYEQYF. The CDR3 nucleotides read TGTGCCAGTAGTATTGACAGGACCGACTACGAGCAGTACTTC.